Listed below are T cell receptor beta chains from one sample, sequenced in a study of monozygotic twins with inflammatory bowel disease. TCRdb derives one entry per CDR3 protein from the 5' RACE reads, leaving out DNA. The table gives about 380,000 distinct CDR3 sequences; the top ten clones make up 2% to 3% of it. The sequenced sample consisted of blood. The receptors stem from a human donor with ulcerative colitis or Crohn's disease, or a healthy co-twin of an affected twin (not recorded which). Both conserved end residues are part of each CDR3. The order of the fields is J gene, V gene, CDR3 protein.

TRBJ1-1 | TRBV18 | CASSPLISRRNTEAFF
TRBJ2-3 | TRBV7-8 | CASTPRAGGTDTQYF
TRBJ2-1 | TRBV28 | CASSLLRGANYLEQFF
TRBJ2-7 | TRBV5-1 | CASSFERGGLYEQYF
TRBJ2-7 | TRBV12-3/TRBV12-4 | CASSWLRGEQYF
TRBJ1-2 | TRBV12-3/TRBV12-4 | CASSFPDRDSYGYTF
TRBJ2-2 | TRBV5-1 | CASSLAKDSTNTGELFF
TRBJ1-1 | TRBV20-1 | CSARKAGVVNTEAFF
TRBJ2-7 | TRBV12-3/TRBV12-4 | CASSPFGTEAYEQYF
TRBJ2-7 | TRBV6-5 | CASSYSRGNTYEQYF
TRBJ1-4 | TRBV7-2 | CASSTPTNEKLFF
TRBJ1-6 | TRBV12-3/TRBV12-4 | CASRETGTGRISPLHF
TRBJ2-3 | TRBV5-1 | CASSLSFVFGPPGRTDTQYF
TRBJ1-4 | TRBV4-1 | CASSQLGLQLFF
TRBJ2-3 | TRBV7-3 | CASSFGVSDTQYF
TRBJ2-7 | TRBV15 | CATSRARGGQYF
TRBJ2-2 | TRBV5-1 | CASSLTLAGATGELFF
TRBJ1-4 | TRBV7-9 | CASRRGGNEKLFF
TRBJ1-4 | TRBV10-1 | CASSGPGTPNEKLFF
TRBJ1-6 | TRBV18 | CASSPPWLGNSPLHF
TRBJ2-1 | TRBV7-9 | CASSLGGGRANEQFF
TRBJ2-6 | TRBV7-3 | CASSTISSGANVLTF